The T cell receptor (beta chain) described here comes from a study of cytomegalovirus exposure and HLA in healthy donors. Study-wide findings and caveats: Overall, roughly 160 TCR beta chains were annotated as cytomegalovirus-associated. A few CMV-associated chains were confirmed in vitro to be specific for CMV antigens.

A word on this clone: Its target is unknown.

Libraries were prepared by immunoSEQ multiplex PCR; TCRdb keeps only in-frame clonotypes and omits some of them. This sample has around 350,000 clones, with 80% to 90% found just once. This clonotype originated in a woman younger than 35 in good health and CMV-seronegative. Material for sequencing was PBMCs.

For the CDR3, the DNA is TGTGCCAGCAGTGGTCTAGTTTTCTCCTACAATGAGCAGTTCTTC. It is translated as CASSGLVFSYNEQFF. The V call is TRBV27, the J call TRBJ2-1, with D unresolved. Trimming cost V 5 bases and J 0 bases, with 11 bases left between them. CDR3 size: 15 residues. Germline V gives CDR1 MNHEY, CDR2 SMNVEV (reference sequence).